These 19 T cell receptor beta chains share one sample of origin, sequenced in a study of technical replicates of blood from several donors. The assay was immunoSEQ multiplex PCR, and TCRdb's table has in-frame clones only and misses some. The sample lists about 97,000 clones; 90% to 97% were seen once. Sequences were obtained from T cells isolated from PBMCs. The receptor source for this set is a human donor in good health.

The chain recombines TRBV5-1 with TRBJ1-4; TRBD1 agrees at 8 bases. CDR3 length equals 15 residues. The germline gives CDR1 SGHRS, CDR2 YFSETQ. The V segment lost 5 bases and the J segment 3 bases; nucleotides outside the gene matches: 6. The CDR3 is CASRQQGVPNEKLFF. The CDR3 nucleotides are TGCGCCAGCAGACAACAGGGGGTGCCTAATGAAAAACTGTTTTTT.

The chain employs TRBV19 and TRBJ2-5; D is unclear. The CDR3 runs 14 residues. The germline V and J ends were trimmed by 6 bases and 4 bases, with 15 bases remaining between them. Germline-derived CDR1 and CDR2 are LNHDA and SQIVND (reference sequence). The CDR3 sequence is CASRSGPVGETQYF. The CDR3 DNA reads TGTGCCAGTAGGAGTGGGCCGGTGGGAGAGACCCAGTACTTC.

The chain has TRBV6-5 and TRBJ2-3; TRBD2 matches at 7 bases. Trimming at V came to 7 bases and at J to 1 base, leaving 8 bases not matched to a gene. The CDR3 has 15 residues. CDR1 is MNHEY and CDR2 is SVGAGI in the germline V gene. The CDR3 reads CASNMAGVGTDTQYF. CDR3 nucleotides: TGTGCCAGCAATATGGCGGGAGTGGGCACAGATACGCAGTATTTT.

The chain is built from TRBV10-3 and TRBJ1-2; 9 bases fit TRBD1. Trimming removed 6 bases from V and 2 bases from J; junction bases left unmatched: 4. CDR1 is ENHRY and CDR2 is SYGVKD in the germline V gene. The CDR3 has 14 residues. CDR3 DNA: TGTGCCATCAGCCAAGGACAGGGGAACTATGGCTACACCTTC. This translates into CAISQGQGNYGYTF.

This chain connects TRBV6-5 to TRBJ2-1; D is ambiguous. V shed 5 bases and J shed 7 bases, with 6 bases lying between them. The CDR3 is 11 amino acids. Per the germline V gene, CDR1 is MNHEY and CDR2 is SVGAGI. The CDR3 protein is CASSPGNEQFF. The CDR3 DNA follows: TGTGCCAGCAGTCCCGGGAATGAGCAGTTCTTC.

This clone has a single count. The J gene is TRBJ1-1, the V gene TRBV13; D is uncertain. The CDR3 loop spans 14 amino acids. V lost 1 base, J lost 0 bases, and 6 bases lay in between. Germline V gene lookup returns CDR1 PRHDT and CDR2 FYEKMQ (reference sequence). The CDR3 loop reads CASSLDRVNTEAFF. CDR3 DNA sequence: TGTGCCAGCAGCTTAGATCGGGTGAACACTGAAGCTTTCTTT.

The CDR3 is CASRDRGLNQPQHF. Written as DNA, the CDR3 is TGTGCCAGCAGGGACAGGGGGTTGAATCAGCCCCAGCATTTT. The V gene is TRBV2, the J gene TRBJ1-5; 10 nucleotides align to TRBD1. V lost 6 bases, J lost 4 bases, and 3 bases stayed unmatched. The CDR3 totals 14 residues. Looked up from germline, CDR1 is SNHLY and CDR2 is FYNNEI.

The chain has TRBV19 and TRBJ2-3, with 8 bases matching TRBD2. The ends lost 5 bases at V and 2 bases at J; junction bases unmatched: 3. CDR1 LNHDA and CDR2 SQIVND come from the germline V gene (reference sequence). The CDR3 runs 14 residues. The DNA of the CDR3 is TGTGCCAGTAGTCCGGGACTAGTCACAGATACGCAGTATTTT. Translated: CASSPGLVTDTQYF.

The chain uses TRBV6-6 and TRBJ2-7; D is unresolved. The germline V gene has CDR1 MNHNY and CDR2 SVGAGI (reference sequence). Deletions cut 5 bases from V and 0 bases from J, with 14 bases between. The CDR3 extends over 15 amino acids. The CDR3 loop reads CASSPHHASSYEQYF. CDR3 in DNA: TGTGCCAGCAGTCCCCACCATGCGAGCTCCTACGAGCAGTACTTC.

As concerns this clone: The sample contains more than one DNA sequence encoding this CDR3. J is TRBJ1-2 and V is TRBV19, with 8 nucleotides matching TRBD1. Unmatched junction bases numbered 4, after V lost 5 bases and J lost 8 bases. This CDR3 contains 12 residues. Per germline, CDR1 LNHDA and CDR2 SQIVND (reference sequence). CDR3 nucleotide sequence: TGTGCCAGTAGTCCGACAGGGGACGGCTACACCTTC. Its translation is CASSPTGDGYTF.

J is TRBJ2-2 and V is TRBV28, with no clear D. The CDR3 is made up of 18 amino acids. The germline CDR1 and CDR2 sequences are MDHEN and SYDVKM. Trimming took 3 bases from V and 3 from J, leaving 20 bases between them. The CDR3 protein is CASSFSPRKESDTGELFF. CDR3 nucleotides: TGTGCCAGCAGTTTTTCCCCAAGGAAGGAGAGTGACACCGGGGAGCTGTTTTTT.

This chain joins TRBV9 and TRBJ1-5; no firm D call. This CDR3 comprises 14 residues. The V end lost 4 bases, the J end lost 3 bases, and 11 bases lay between the germline ends. From germline, CDR1 is SGDLS and CDR2 YYNGEE. Written as DNA, the CDR3 is TGTGCCAGCAGCCCTGGACTTTCCAATCAGCCCCAGCATTTT. This encodes CASSPGLSNQPQHF.

This clone was detected only once. V gene TRBV28 combines with J gene TRBJ1-5; D gene uncertain. V shed 7 bases and J shed 4 bases, with 14 bases lying between them. The length of the CDR3 is 14 residues. CDR1 and CDR2 from the germline V gene are MDHEN and SYDVKM. CDR3 coding DNA: TGTGCCAGCATCTTGGAGGGTGGGAATCAGCCCCAGCATTTT. It is translated as CASILEGGNQPQHF.

In this sample, this clone turned up once. This chain links TRBV18 with TRBJ2-1; 10 bases agree with TRBD2. The J segment lost 2 bases and the V segment lost 3 bases, leaving 4 bases of the junction unmatched. Germline V gene data show CDR1 as KGHSH and CDR2 as LQKENI. The CDR3 spans 16 residues. CDR3 in DNA: TGTGCCAGCTCACCCCTAGCGGGAGACGCCTACAATGAGCAGTTCTTC. Protein: CASSPLAGDAYNEQFF.

The CDR3 DNA reads as TGTGCCAGCTCACCTAGCGGACCAGATACGCAGTATTTT. This gives the protein CASSPSGPDTQYF. This sequence joins TRBV18 and TRBJ2-3; D perhaps matches TRBD2 (6 bases). This CDR3 has 13 residues. CDR1 is KGHSH and CDR2 is LQKENI in the germline V gene. Trimming pared 3 bases from V and 4 bases from J, leaving 8 bases between.

The chain joins TRBV6-5 to TRBJ2-3, with TRBD2 as a possible D gene (5 bases). V lost 0 bases and J lost 5, with 15 bases in between. Germline CDR1 and CDR2: MNHEY and SVGAGI. The length of the CDR3 is 16 residues. The CDR3 nucleotides read TGTGCCAGCAGTTACTCGAAAGCTTTCGGAGGAGATACGCAGTATTTT. It translates to CASSYSKAFGGDTQYF.

This sequence joins TRBV6-5 and TRBJ2-1, with TRBD1 matching 10 bases. V was clipped by 6 bases and J by 4 bases; unmatched bases: 6. The CDR3 contains 15 residues. Germline CDR1 and CDR2: MNHEY and SVGAGI. CDR3 DNA: TGTGCCAGCAGCCAGACAGGGGGCGGATACAATGAGCAGTTCTTC. Its protein is CASSQTGGGYNEQFF.

Of note for this clone: The junction departs from germline at one end; a sequencing error may be responsible. This chain connects TRBV9 to TRBJ2-7; 8 bases align to TRBD1. The germline V gene encodes CDR1 SGDLS and CDR2 YYNGEE. The CDR3 covers 14 residues. DNA for the CDR3: TGTGCCAGTTCCGGACAGGGAGGCTCCCACGAGCAGTACTTC. Residues: CASSGQGGSHEQYF.

The V call is TRBV6-6, the J call TRBJ1-4; D may be TRBD1 (5 bases). Between the trimmed V and J ends, which lost 5 bases and 5 bases, there was a span of 15 bases. The V gene's germline CDR1 is MNHNY and CDR2 SVGAGI (reference sequence). CDR3 size: 15 residues. CDR3 sequence reads: CASSQATERNEKLFF. Here the CDR3 DNA reads TGTGCCAGCAGTCAAGCGACAGAGAGAAATGAAAAACTGTTTTTT.